The rows below give T cell receptor beta chains drawn from one sample of a study of CD8 T cells in Susac syndrome. TCRdb passed the immunoSEQ multiplex PCR reads through MiXCR, listing each CDR3 protein once. The sample lists under 200,000 distinct CDR3 sequences, around 95% seen once, with 0.1% to 0.15% in the top ten. The specimen was CD4+ T cells from PBMCs. The receptors stem from a human donor with Susac syndrome. The CDR3 runs from the conserved cysteine through the conserved F or W. The D gene is left open where the match is weak. Only some rows state a clone size, as once, few, many or a class for expanded clones.

v_gene	abundance	d_gene	j_gene	CDR3aa	CDR3nt
TRBV9	-	TRBD1	TRBJ2-1	CASSVRTGWDEQFF	TGTGCCAGCAGCGTGAGGACAGGATGGGATGAGCAGTTCTTC
TRBV6-5	-	-	TRBJ2-5	CASTPPGHQETQYF	TGTGCCAGCACCCCCCCGGGACATCAGGAGACCCAGTACTTC
TRBV29-1	once	-	TRBJ2-3	CSVGTSEDTQYF	TGCAGCGTGGGGACCTCCGAAGATACGCAGTATTTT
TRBV29-1	-	-	TRBJ1-1	CSVEGSATEAFF	TGCAGCGTTGAGGGGTCGGCTACTGAAGCTTTCTTT
TRBV12-3/TRBV12-4	-	TRBD2	TRBJ2-1	CASRLEGLAGVEQFF	TGTGCCAGCAGACTTGAAGGACTAGCGGGGGTTGAGCAGTTCTTC
TRBV15	-	TRBD2	TRBJ2-5	CATSPRLAGDQETQYF	TGTGCCACCAGCCCCCGACTAGCGGGGGACCAAGAGACCCAGTACTTC
TRBV9	-	-	TRBJ2-5	CASSARDRHQETQYF	TGTGCCAGCAGCGCCCGGGACCGACACCAAGAGACCCAGTACTTC
TRBV18	-	TRBD1	TRBJ2-5	CASSPFGTGFQETQYF	TGTGCCAGCTCACCGTTTGGGACAGGGTTCCAAGAGACCCAGTACTTC
TRBV29-1	once	-	TRBJ2-3	CSGMSGPDTQYF	TGCAGCGGAATGTCGGGCCCAGATACGCAGTATTTT
TRBV18	-	TRBD2	TRBJ2-7	CASSPPGLAVYEQYF	TGTGCCAGCTCACCTCCGGGACTAGCGGTCTACGAGCAGTACTTC
TRBV14	-	-	TRBJ2-7	CASSPYGGGEQYF	TGTGCCAGCAGCCCGTACGGAGGCGGCGAGCAGTACTTC
TRBV6-5	-	-	TRBJ2-2	CAVRRGRRTGELFF	TGTGCCGTCCGCCGTGGGAGGCGAACCGGGGAGCTGTTTTTT
TRBV7-9	once	-	TRBJ1-1	CASTNRETAFF	TGTGCCAGTACCAACAGGGAAACGGCTTTCTTT
TRBV18	once	TRBD2	TRBJ2-1	CASSPPRASGYNEQFF	TGTGCCAGCTCACCACCTCGGGCTAGCGGCTACAATGAGCAGTTCTTC
TRBV6-2/TRBV6-3	-	-	TRBJ2-7	CASTTRLAGTSYEQYF	TGTGCCAGCACTACCAGACTGGCAGGGACCTCCTACGAGCAGTACTTC
TRBV2	-	-	TRBJ1-1	CASSREFTNTEAFF	TGTGCCAGCAGTCGGGAGTTCACGAACACTGAAGCTTTCTTT
TRBV4-3	-	-	TRBJ1-1	CASSQDRVGRKLAFF	TGCGCCAGCAGCCAAGATCGAGTGGGACGCAAATTGGCTTTCTTT
TRBV2	once	-	TRBJ2-3	CASRVGQSDTDTQYF	TGTGCCAGCAGGGTCGGACAGAGCGACACAGATACGCAGTATTTT
TRBV29-1	-	-	TRBJ1-2	CSALLRPYGYTF	TGCAGCGCGCTGTTGAGGCCCTATGGCTACACCTTC
TRBV9	-	TRBD2	TRBJ2-7	CASSASGTSVYEQYF	TGTGCCAGCAGCGCCTCCGGGACTAGCGTCTACGAGCAGTACTTC
TRBV21-1	-	-	TRBJ2-5	CASSGQGQETQYF	TGTGCCAGCAGCGGACAGGGACAAGAGACCCAGTACTTC
TRBV5-1	-	-	TRBJ2-1	CASSLDYNEQFF	TGCGCCAGCAGCTTGGACTACAATGAGCAGTTCTTC
TRBV29-1	once	-	TRBJ1-1	CSVAPQETGNTEAFF	TGCAGCGTTGCACCGCAGGAGACTGGGAACACTGAAGCTTTCTTT
TRBV7-9	-	-	TRBJ1-4	CASRPSQSARMEKLFF	TGTGCCAGCAGGCCGAGTCAGTCGGCGAGAATGGAAAAACTGTTTTTT
TRBV5-4	-	TRBD1	TRBJ1-1	CASSLITGDTEAFF	TGTGCCAGCAGCTTGATTACAGGGGACACTGAAGCTTTCTTT
TRBV12-3/TRBV12-4	-	-	TRBJ2-7	CASRRTATYEQYF	TGTGCCAGCAGACGGACAGCTACCTACGAGCAGTACTTC
TRBV5-1	-	-	TRBJ2-3	CASNLGGGFTDTQYF	TGCGCCAGCAACCTGGGAGGGGGATTCACAGATACGCAGTATTTT
TRBV29-1	-	TRBD2	TRBJ2-7	CSVEEAGGYEQYF	TGCAGCGTTGAGGAAGCGGGAGGCTACGAGCAGTACTTC
TRBV2	-	TRBD2	TRBJ2-1	CAGRSSGSGDEQFF	TGTGCCGGAAGGTCTAGCGGGTCCGGCGATGAGCAGTTCTTC
TRBV7-2	-	TRBD2	TRBJ2-5	CASSRGDQETQYF	TGTGCCAGCAGCCGGGGGGACCAAGAGACCCAGTACTTC
TRBV7-2	-	-	TRBJ1-1	CVLNRLNTEAFF	TGTGTGCTAAACCGACTGAACACTGAAGCTTTCTTT
TRBV5-1	-	-	TRBJ1-1	CASSLERVPNTEAFF	TGCGCCAGCAGCTTGGAGCGGGTGCCGAACACTGAAGCTTTCTTT
TRBV4-2	-	-	TRBJ2-2	CASSQERPSVANTGELFF	TGTGCCAGCAGCCAAGAGCGGCCTAGCGTTGCGAACACCGGGGAGCTGTTTTTT
TRBV20-1	once	TRBD1	TRBJ1-1	CSARPGQGAGYAFF	TGCAGTGCTAGACCGGGACAGGGGGCCGGGTACGCTTTCTTT
TRBV4-3	-	TRBD2	TRBJ2-3	CASSQDVSSGASTDTQYF	TGCGCCAGCAGCCAAGACGTCTCTAGCGGGGCTAGCACAGATACGCAGTATTTT
TRBV5-4	-	TRBD2	TRBJ2-1	CASSLGTSGSSPYNEQFF	TGTGCCAGCAGCTTGGGGACTAGCGGGAGTAGTCCCTACAATGAGCAGTTCTTC
TRBV25-1	-	TRBD2	TRBJ2-2	CASKGLADTGELFF	TGTGCCAGCAAGGGACTAGCGGACACCGGGGAGCTGTTTTTT
TRBV3-1	once	TRBD2	TRBJ2-7	CASSQGLALEQYF	TGTGCCAGCAGCCAGGGACTAGCGCTCGAGCAGTACTTC
TRBV30	-	TRBD2	TRBJ2-3	CAWSEGRGTDTQYF	TGTGCCTGGAGTGAAGGGAGGGGCACAGATACGCAGTATTTT
TRBV4-3	-	TRBD2	TRBJ2-5	CASSQDERLAGGYETQYF	TGCGCCAGCAGCCAAGATGAAAGACTAGCGGGGGGCTATGAGACCCAGTACTTC
TRBV20-1	-	TRBD2	TRBJ2-3	CSAPPEAGGTDTQYF	TGCAGTGCTCCACCGGAGGCGGGGGGGACAGATACGCAGTATTTT
TRBV29-1	-	-	TRBJ2-1	CSAFGGTEYNEQFF	TGCAGTGCCTTTGGCGGGACAGAATACAATGAGCAGTTCTTC
TRBV11-1	-	TRBD1	TRBJ2-5	CASSSATGLGETQYF	TGTGCCAGCAGCTCAGCGACAGGGCTGGGAGAGACCCAGTACTTC
TRBV9	-	-	TRBJ2-5	CASAPPATKTQYF	TGTGCCAGCGCCCCTCCGGCCACCAAGACCCAGTACTTC
TRBV7-8	-	-	TRBJ2-7	CASSSTGGALYEQYF	TGTGCCAGCAGCTCCACTGGGGGGGCGTTATACGAGCAGTACTTC
TRBV28	-	-	TRBJ1-1	CASLNPMGGHTEAFF	TGTGCCAGCCTGAACCCGATGGGGGGTCACACTGAAGCTTTCTTT
TRBV3-1	few	-	TRBJ2-1	CASSPRQGVSYNEQFF	TGTGCCAGCAGCCCGCGCCAGGGTGTCTCCTACAATGAGCAGTTCTTC
TRBV28	-	-	TRBJ2-1	CASSQTVNNEQFF	TGTGCCAGCAGCCAAACAGTGAACAATGAGCAGTTCTTC
TRBV2	-	-	TRBJ2-3	CASKGTYTDTQYF	TGTGCCAGCAAAGGAACTTACACAGATACGCAGTATTTT
TRBV7-2	-	TRBD1	TRBJ2-6	CARGPGQGSSGANVLTF	TGTGCCAGGGGTCCGGGACAGGGTTCCTCTGGGGCCAACGTCCTGACTTTC
TRBV15	-	-	TRBJ2-7	CAPTRSSYEQYF	TGTGCCCCGACGCGGTCCTCCTACGAGCAGTACTTC
TRBV6-2/TRBV6-3	-	TRBD1	TRBJ1-2	CASSRTGDIYGYTF	TGTGCCAGCAGCCGGACAGGGGATATCTATGGCTACACCTTC
TRBV20-1	-	-	TRBJ1-1	CSARPPLGGNTEAFF	TGCAGTGCTAGACCCCCTTTAGGGGGTAACACTGAAGCTTTCTTT
TRBV6-1	-	TRBD1	TRBJ2-1	CASSPGQAMRSEQFF	TGTGCCAGCAGTCCTGGACAGGCCATGCGTAGTGAGCAGTTCTTC
TRBV6-2/TRBV6-3	-	-	TRBJ1-5	CASSQGPWDNQPQHF	TGTGCCAGCAGTCAGGGACCCTGGGACAATCAGCCCCAGCATTTT
TRBV28	-	-	TRBJ1-2	CASRSEAGGRDGYTF	TGTGCCAGCAGGAGCGAGGCGGGGGGCAGAGATGGCTACACCTTC
TRBV29-1	-	-	TRBJ2-1	CSTITPTVSQFF	TGCAGCACGATTACCCCAACAGTCAGTCAGTTCTTC
TRBV29-1	-	TRBD1	TRBJ1-1	CSVQGAWTEAFF	TGCAGCGTTCAGGGGGCCTGGACTGAAGCTTTCTTT
TRBV27	-	-	TRBJ2-1	CASSLPPSGVGYYNEQFF	TGTGCCAGCAGTTTACCGCCGTCAGGGGTGGGTTACTACAATGAGCAGTTCTTC
TRBV4-2	once	TRBD1	TRBJ2-5	CASSLAGQGAETQYF	TGTGCCAGCAGCTTGGCGGGACAGGGGGCCGAGACCCAGTACTTC